This T cell receptor beta chain was observed in a study of T cells after yellow fever vaccination. Findings and caveats of the study: Booster sampling recovered most clones from primary vaccination (around 97% CD4, approximately 90% CD8).

About this clonotype: Its antigen is as yet unknown.

Germline CDR1 MNHEY, CDR2 SVGEGT. The V gene lost 2 bases and the J gene lost 3 bases, with 10 bases spanning the gap. CDR3 size: 14 residues. It was through 5'RACE template switching that TCR cDNA was made, with a universal primer site and UMIs added. TCRdb processed the 5' RACE reads anew with MiXCR; each CDR3 protein has one entry. The sample shows fewer than 400,000 distinct CDR3 sequences, approximately 12% of them seen only once. The chain uses TRBV6-2 or TRBV6-3 and TRBJ1-1; D gene unclear. This TCR derives from a man younger than 30 who received the YFV17D yellow fever vaccine. The sample was CD4+ T cells sorted from PBMCs, taken 45 days after the yellow fever booster vaccination. CDR3 nucleotide sequence: TGTGCCAGCAGTTACCATGTCCGGGACACTGAAGCTTTCTTT. The encoded protein is CASSYHVRDTEAFF.